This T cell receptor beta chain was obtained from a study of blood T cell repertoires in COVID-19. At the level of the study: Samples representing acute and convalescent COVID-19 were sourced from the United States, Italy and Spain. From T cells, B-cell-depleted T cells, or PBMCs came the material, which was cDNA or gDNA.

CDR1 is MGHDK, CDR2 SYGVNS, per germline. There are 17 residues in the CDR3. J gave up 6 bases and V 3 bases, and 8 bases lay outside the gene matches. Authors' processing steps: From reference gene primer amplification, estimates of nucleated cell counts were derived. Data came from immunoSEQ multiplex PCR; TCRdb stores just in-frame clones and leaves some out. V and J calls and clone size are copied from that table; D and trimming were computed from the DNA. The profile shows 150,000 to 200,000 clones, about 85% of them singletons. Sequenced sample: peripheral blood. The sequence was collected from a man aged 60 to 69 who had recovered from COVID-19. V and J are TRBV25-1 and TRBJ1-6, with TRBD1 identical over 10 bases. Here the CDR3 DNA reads TGTGCCAGCAGTGATCGACAGGGGGCTGGAAGTAATTCACCCCTCCACTTT. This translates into CASSDRQGAGSNSPLHF.